The TCR beta chain described here comes from a study of shared clonotypes between healthy human individuals. Study at large: A couple of female and a few male donors aged 18 to 49 were enrolled. Points from the study as a whole: The sampled material consisted only of blood, and tissue repertoires are likely to differ.

There are 15 residues in the CDR3. Trimming removed 2 bases from V and 5 bases from J, with 16 bases in between. Looked up from germline, CDR1 is LNHDA and CDR2 is SQIVND (reference sequence). For sorted subsets, roughly 200 ng DNA per replicate equaled tens of thousands of T cell genomes. Using immunoSEQ multiplex PCR, the repertoire was profiled, and TCRdb retains in-frame clones only, with some absent. The sample comprises roughly 1,500,000 clones, 95% to 99% of which are singletons, and 0.4% to 0.45% rests with the top ten. Division of CD4+ cells produced a CD45RA+ naive subset and a CD45RA-negative memory subset. Concerning this clone: Its target is unknown.

This clonotype was sampled from a man aged 25 to 40 in good health. V and J are TRBV19 and TRBJ2-7; D not resolved. Specimen: naive CD4+ T cells sorted from blood. Subset noted: CD45RA+ positively selected. The DNA of the CDR3 is TGTGCCAGTAGTATATTTGTCGGTCCTGTGGACGAGCAGTACTTC. Its protein product is CASSIFVGPVDEQYF.